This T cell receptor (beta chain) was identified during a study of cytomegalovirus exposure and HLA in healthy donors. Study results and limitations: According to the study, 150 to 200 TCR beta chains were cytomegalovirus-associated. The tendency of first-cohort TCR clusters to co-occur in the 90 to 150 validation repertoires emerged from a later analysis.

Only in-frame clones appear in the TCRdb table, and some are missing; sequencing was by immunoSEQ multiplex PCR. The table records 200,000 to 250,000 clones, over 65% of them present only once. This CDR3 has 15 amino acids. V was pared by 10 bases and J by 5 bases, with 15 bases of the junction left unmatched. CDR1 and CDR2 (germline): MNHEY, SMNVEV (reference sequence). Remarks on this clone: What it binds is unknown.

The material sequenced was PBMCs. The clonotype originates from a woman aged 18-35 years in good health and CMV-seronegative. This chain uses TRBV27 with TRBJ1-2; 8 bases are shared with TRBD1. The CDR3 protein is CATRIEGRGLYGYTF. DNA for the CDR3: TGTGCCACCCGCATTGAGGGCAGGGGGCTGTATGGCTACACCTTC.